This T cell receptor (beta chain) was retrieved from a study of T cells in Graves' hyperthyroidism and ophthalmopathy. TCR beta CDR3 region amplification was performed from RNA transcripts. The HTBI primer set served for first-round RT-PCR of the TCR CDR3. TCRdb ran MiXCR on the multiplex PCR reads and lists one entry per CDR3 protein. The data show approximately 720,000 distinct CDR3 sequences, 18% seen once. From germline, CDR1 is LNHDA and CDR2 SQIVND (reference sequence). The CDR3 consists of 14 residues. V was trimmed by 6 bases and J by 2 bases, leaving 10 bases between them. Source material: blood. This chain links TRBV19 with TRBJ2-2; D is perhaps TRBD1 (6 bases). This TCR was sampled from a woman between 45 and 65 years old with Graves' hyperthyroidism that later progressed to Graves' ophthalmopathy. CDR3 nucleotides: TGTGCCAGTAGATGGGGACAAAACACCGGGGAGCTGTTTTTT. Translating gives CASRWGQNTGELFF. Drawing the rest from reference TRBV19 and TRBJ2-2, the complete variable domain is DGGITQSPKYLFRKEGQNVTLSCEQNLNHDAMYWYRQDPGQGLRLIYYSQIVNDFQKGDIAEGYSVSREKKESFPLTVTSAQKNPTAFYLCASRWGQNTGELFFGEGSRLTVL.